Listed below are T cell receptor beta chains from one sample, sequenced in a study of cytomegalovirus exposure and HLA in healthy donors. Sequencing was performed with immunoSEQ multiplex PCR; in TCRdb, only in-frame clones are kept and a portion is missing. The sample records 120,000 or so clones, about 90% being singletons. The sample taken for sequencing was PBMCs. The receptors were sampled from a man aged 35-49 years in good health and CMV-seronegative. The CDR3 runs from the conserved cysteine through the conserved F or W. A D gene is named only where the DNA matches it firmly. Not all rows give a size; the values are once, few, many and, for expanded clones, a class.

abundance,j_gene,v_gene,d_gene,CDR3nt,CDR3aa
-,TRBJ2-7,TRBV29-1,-,TGCAGCGTTGCCAGCTCCTACGAGCAGTACTTC,CSVASSYEQYF
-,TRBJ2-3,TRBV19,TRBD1,TGTGCCAGTAGTATGAGGACAGGGGGCACAGATACGCAGTATTTT,CASSMRTGGTDTQYF
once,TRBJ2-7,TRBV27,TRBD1,TGTGCCAGCAGTTTATCCTGGGACAGGGGATTGAGGTACGAGCAGTACTTC,CASSLSWDRGLRYEQYF
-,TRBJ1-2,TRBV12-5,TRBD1,TGTGCTAGTGGTTTGGGTCACCGGGACAGGGTCTTGTTGGAGAACTATGGCTACACCTTC,CASGLGHRDRVLLENYGYTF
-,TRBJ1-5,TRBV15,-,TGTGCCACCAGCAGAGATGAGAAGTTGAGCAATCAGCCCCAGCATTTT,CATSRDEKLSNQPQHF
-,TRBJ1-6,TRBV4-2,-,TGTGCCAGCAGCCAAGGATCGGAGGGCTTCAATTCACCCCTCCACTTT,CASSQGSEGFNSPLHF
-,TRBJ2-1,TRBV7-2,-,TGTGCCAGCACCCCCGTGGCGGGTCGGAATGAGCAGTTCTTC,CASTPVAGRNEQFF
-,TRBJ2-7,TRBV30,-,TGTGCCTGGAGTGTGGGGGGATCGGGTTACGAGCAGTACTTC,CAWSVGGSGYEQYF
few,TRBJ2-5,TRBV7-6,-,TGTGCCAGCAGCCCCAGGGGAAGGCAAGAGACCCAGTACTTC,CASSPRGRQETQYF
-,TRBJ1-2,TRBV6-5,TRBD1,TGTGCCAGCAGTTACTCGAGGCAGGGGGAAACTCACTTC,CASSYSRQGETHF
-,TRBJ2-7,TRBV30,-,TGTGCCTGGAGCGCGGGACTCTCCACCTACGAGCAGTACTTC,CAWSAGLSTYEQYF
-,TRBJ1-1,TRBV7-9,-,TGTGCCAGCAGCCTGGCCGGAGACACTGAAGCTTTCTTT,CASSLAGDTEAFF
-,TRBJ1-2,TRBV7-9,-,TGTGCCAGCAGTCCGGTTGACTATGGCTACACCTTC,CASSPVDYGYTF
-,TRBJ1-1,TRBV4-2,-,TGTGCCAGCAGCCAAGCCGGGAAGAACACTGAAGCTTTCTTT,CASSQAGKNTEAFF
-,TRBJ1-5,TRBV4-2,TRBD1,TGTGCCAGCACTACCGGGACAGGGATAAATCAGCCCCAGCATTTT,CASTTGTGINQPQHF
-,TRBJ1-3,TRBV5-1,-,TGCGCCAGCTCTCAGTCAACCTCCTCTGGAAACACCATATATTTT,CASSQSTSSGNTIYF
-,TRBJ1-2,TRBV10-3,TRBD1,TGTGCCATCAGTGAGGGGACAGGGAACTATGGCTACACCTTC,CAISEGTGNYGYTF
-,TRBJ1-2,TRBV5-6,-,TGTGCCAGCAGCTTAGGACCCCCGGAGGGACCGTATGGCTACACCTTC,CASSLGPPEGPYGYTF
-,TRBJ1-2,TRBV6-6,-,TGTGCCAGCAGTTACGCTACAGGGAATGGCTACACCTTC,CASSYATGNGYTF
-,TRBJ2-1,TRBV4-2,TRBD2,TGTGCCAGCAGCCCTAGCGGGGAACACAATGAGCAGTTCTTC,CASSPSGEHNEQFF
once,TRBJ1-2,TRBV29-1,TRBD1,TGCAGCGTTCCGAGGACAGGGGGCGGCTACACCTTC,CSVPRTGGGYTF
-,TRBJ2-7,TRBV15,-,TGTGCCACCAGCAGAGATTCAGGCACTCTCTACGAGCAGTACTTC,CATSRDSGTLYEQYF
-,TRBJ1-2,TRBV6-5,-,TGTGCCAGCAGCTCCCCAGGGGCCTCCAACTATGGCTACACCTTC,CASSSPGASNYGYTF
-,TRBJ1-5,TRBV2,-,TGTGCCAGCAGTGAAGGGGCAGGGCCCCAGCATTTT,CASSEGAGPQHF
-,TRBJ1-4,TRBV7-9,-,TGTGCCAGCAGCTTTGGCCGTATCTCGCCAGATGAAAAACTGTTTTTT,CASSFGRISPDEKLFF
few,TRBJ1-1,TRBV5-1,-,TGCGCCAGCAGCTTGTTTCCAGGGCCAAACACTGAAGCTTTCTTT,CASSLFPGPNTEAFF
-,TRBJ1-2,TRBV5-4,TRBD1,TGTGCCAGCAGCTCCCCCCGACAGGGGCCTTATGGCTACACCTTC,CASSSPRQGPYGYTF
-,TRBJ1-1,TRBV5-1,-,TGCGCCAGCAGCTTGGTAGTGGACACTGAAGCTTTCTTT,CASSLVVDTEAFF
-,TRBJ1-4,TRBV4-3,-,TGCGCCAGCAGCCAAGCTGCACAGCCTAATGAAAAACTGTTTTTT,CASSQAAQPNEKLFF
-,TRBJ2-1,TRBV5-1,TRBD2,TGCGCCAGCATGGTGTTGAGCGGGGGGGGGAATGAGCAGTTCTTC,CASMVLSGGGNEQFF
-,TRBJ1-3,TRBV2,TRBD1,TGTGCCAGCAGGGCAGCCGGGACAGATGGAAACACCATATATTTT,CASRAAGTDGNTIYF
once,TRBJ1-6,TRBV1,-,TGCACCAGCAGCCGGTCGAGGGGGCGGAATTCACCCCTCCACTTT,CTSSRSRGRNSPLHF
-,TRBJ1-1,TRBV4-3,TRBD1,TGCGCCAGCAGCCAGCCCGGGACAGGGGGTACTGAAGCTTTCTTT,CASSQPGTGGTEAFF
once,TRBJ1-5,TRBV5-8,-,TGTGCCAGCAGCTTCCAGGGGAGAGGGGGTGGACAGCCCCAGCATTTT,CASSFQGRGGGQPQHF
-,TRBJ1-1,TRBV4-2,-,TGTGCCAGCAGCCAAGGGAGGGACACTGAAGCTTTCTTT,CASSQGRDTEAFF
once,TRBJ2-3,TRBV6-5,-,TGTGCCAGCAGAAGGACAGGCACAGATACGCAGTATTTT,CASRRTGTDTQYF
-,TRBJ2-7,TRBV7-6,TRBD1,TGTGCCAGCAGCTGGGGGGACAGGGGCTACGAGCAGTACTTC,CASSWGDRGYEQYF
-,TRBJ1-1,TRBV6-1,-,TGTGCCAGCCTTGAACCAGGGTCGAACACTGAAGCTTTCTTT,CASLEPGSNTEAFF
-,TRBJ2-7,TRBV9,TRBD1,TGTGCCAGCAGCACCGTGGGACAGGGGGCCTCCGAGCAGTACTTC,CASSTVGQGASEQYF
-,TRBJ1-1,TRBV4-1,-,TGCGCCAGCAGCCAAGTCCGAAGTACTAAGGCTTTCTTT,CASSQVRSTKAFF